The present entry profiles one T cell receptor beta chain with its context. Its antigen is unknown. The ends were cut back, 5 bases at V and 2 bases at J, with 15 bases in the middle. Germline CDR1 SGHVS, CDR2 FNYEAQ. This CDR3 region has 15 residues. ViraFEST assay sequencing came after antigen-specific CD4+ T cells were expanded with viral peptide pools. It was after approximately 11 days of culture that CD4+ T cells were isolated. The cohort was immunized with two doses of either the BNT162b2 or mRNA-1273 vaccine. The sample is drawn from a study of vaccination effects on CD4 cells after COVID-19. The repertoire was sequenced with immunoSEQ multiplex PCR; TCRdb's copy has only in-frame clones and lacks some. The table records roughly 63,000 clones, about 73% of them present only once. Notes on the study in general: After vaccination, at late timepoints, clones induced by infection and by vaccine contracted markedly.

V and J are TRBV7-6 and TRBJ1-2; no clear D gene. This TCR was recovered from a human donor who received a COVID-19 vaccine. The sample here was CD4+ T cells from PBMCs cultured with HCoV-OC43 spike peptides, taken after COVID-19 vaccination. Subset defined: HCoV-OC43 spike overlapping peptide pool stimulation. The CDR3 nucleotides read TGTGCCAGCAGCCCCTCCGGTGGGATGAACTATGGCTACACCTTC. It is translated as CASSPSGGMNYGYTF.